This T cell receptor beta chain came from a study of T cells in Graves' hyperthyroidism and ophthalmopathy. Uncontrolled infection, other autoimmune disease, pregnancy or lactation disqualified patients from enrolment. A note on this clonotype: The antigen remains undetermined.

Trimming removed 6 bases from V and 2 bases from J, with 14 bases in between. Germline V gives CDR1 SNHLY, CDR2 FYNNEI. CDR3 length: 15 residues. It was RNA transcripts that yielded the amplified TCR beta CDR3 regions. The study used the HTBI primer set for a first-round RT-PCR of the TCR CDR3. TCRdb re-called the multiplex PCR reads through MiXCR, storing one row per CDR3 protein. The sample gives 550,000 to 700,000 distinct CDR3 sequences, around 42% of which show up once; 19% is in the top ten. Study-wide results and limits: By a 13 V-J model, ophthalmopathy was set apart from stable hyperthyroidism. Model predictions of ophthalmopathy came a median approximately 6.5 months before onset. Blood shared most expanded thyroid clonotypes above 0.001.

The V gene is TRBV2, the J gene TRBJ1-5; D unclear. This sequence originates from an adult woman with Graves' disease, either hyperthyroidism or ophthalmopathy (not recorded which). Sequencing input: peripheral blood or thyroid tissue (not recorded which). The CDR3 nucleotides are TGTGCCAGCAGGGAGAAAAGTACGGGCAATCAGCCCCAGCATTTT. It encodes CASREKSTGNQPQHF.